This record covers a single T cell receptor (beta chain). Profiled with immunoSEQ multiplex PCR; TCRdb holds only in-frame clones, not every one. The sample includes some 75,000 clones, approximately 90% of them seen just once. The data derive from a study of blood T cell repertoires in COVID-19. The overall study: Spain, Italy and the United States supplied samples that represented acute and convalescent COVID-19.

The CDR3 spans 11 residues. Germline CDR1 MNHNY, CDR2 SVGAGI (reference sequence). V lost 6 bases and J lost 10; bases outside the gene matches: 3. The specimen was peripheral blood. The clonotype comes from a human donor in a cohort sampled during active COVID-19. The rearrangement uses TRBV6-6 and TRBJ1-2; 9 bases are shared with TRBD1. The CDR3 bases are TGTGCCAGCAGAGACAGGGGGGACTACACCTTC. Translation gives CASRDRGDYTF.